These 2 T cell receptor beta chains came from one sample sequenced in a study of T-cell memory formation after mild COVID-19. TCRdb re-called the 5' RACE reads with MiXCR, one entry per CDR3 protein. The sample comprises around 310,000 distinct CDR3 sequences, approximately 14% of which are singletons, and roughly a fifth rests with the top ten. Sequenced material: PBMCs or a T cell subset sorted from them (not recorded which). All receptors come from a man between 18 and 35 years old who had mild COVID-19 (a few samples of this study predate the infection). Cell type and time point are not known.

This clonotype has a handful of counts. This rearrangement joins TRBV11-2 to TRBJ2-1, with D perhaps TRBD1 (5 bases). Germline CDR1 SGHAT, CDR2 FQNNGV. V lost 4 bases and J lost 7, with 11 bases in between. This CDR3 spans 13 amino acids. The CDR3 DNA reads TGTGCCAGCAGCTCGTATTCAGGGAATGAGCAGTTCTTC. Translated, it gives CASSSYSGNEQFF.

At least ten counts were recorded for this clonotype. The CDR3 DNA follows: TGTGCCAGCTCACCCTTTACGGAAAAACTGTTTTTT. Protein product: CASSPFTEKLFF. The rearrangement uses TRBV18 and TRBJ1-4; D is undetermined. CDR3 length: 12 amino acids. The germline CDR1 and CDR2 sequences are KGHSH and LQKENI. V was cut by 3 bases and J by 8 bases, with 7 bases left in between.